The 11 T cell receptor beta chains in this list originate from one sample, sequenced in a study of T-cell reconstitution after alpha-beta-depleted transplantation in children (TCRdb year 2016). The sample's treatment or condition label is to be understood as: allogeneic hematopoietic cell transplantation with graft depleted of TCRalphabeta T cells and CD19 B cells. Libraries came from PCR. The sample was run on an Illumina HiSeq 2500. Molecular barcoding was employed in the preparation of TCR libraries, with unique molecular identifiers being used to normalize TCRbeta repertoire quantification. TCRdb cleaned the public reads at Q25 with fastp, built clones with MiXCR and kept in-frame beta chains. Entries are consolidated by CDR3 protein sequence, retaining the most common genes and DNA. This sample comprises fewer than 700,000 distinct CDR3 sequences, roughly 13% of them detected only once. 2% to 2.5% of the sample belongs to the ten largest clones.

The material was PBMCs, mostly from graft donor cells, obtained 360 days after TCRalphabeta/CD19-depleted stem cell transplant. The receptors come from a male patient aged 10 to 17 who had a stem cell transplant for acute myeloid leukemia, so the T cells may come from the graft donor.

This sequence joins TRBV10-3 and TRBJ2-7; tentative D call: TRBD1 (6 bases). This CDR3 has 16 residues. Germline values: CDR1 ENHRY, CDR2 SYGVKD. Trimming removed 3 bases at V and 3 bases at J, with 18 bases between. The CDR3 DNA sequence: TGTGCCATCAGTGAAGGGGCCGGGACACATAACTACGAGCAGTACTTC. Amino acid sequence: CAISEGAGTHNYEQYF.

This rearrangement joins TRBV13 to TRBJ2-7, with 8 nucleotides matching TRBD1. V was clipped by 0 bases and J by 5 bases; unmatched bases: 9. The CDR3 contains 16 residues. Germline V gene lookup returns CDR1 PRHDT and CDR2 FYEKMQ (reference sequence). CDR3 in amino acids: CASSLGTGTGFDEQYF. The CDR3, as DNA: TGTGCCAGCAGCTTAGGGACCGGGACAGGCTTCGACGAGCAGTACTTC.

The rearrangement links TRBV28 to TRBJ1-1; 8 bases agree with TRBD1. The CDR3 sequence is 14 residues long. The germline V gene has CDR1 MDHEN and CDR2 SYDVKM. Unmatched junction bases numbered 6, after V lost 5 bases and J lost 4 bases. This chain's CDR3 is CASSHQGAGTEAFF. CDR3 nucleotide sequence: TGTGCCAGCAGTCACCAGGGGGCGGGCACTGAAGCTTTCTTT.

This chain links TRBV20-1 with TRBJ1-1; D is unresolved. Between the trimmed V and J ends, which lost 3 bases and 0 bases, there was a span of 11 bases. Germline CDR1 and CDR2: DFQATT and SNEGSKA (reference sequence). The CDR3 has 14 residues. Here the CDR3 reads CSARPKGMNTEAFF. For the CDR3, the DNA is TGCAGTGCTAGGCCCAAAGGGATGAACACTGAAGCTTTCTTT.

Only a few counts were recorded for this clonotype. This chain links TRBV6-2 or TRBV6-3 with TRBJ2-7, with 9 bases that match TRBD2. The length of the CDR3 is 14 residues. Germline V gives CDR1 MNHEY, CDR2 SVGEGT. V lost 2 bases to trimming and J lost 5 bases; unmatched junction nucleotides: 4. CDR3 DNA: TGTGCCAGCAGTTACCGGCTAGCGGGAAACGAGCAGTACTTC. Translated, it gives CASSYRLAGNEQYF.

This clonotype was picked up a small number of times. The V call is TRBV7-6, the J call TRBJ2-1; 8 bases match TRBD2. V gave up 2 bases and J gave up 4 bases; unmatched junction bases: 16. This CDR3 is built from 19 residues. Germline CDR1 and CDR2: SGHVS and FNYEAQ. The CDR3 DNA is TGTGCCAGCAGCTTATATGAGTTTCTAGCGGGCGTATCGTACAATGAGCAGTTCTTC. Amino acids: CASSLYEFLAGVSYNEQFF. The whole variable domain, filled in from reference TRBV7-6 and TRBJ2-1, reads GAGVSQSPRYKVTKRGQDVALRCDPISGHVSLYWYRQALGQGPEFLTYFNYEAQQDKSGLPNDRFSAERPEGSISTLTIQRTEQRDSAMYRCASSLYEFLAGVSYNEQFFGPGTRLTVL.

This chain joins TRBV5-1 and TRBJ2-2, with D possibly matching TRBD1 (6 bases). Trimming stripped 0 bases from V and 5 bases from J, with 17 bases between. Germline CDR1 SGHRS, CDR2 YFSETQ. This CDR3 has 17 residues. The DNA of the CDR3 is TGCGCCAGCAGCTTGGAAACAGGGCTGAGGTGGACCGGGGAGCTGTTTTTT. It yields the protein CASSLETGLRWTGELFF.

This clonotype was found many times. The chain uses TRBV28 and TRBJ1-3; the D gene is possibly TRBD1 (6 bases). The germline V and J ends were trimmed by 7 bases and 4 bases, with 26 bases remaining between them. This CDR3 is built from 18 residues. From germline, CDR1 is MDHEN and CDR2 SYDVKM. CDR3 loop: CASIRETGLSRSGNTIYF. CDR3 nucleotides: TGTGCCAGCATCAGAGAGACAGGCCTGTCACGCTCAGGAAACACCATATATTTT.

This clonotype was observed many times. CDR3 residues: CASSFGLADYEQYF. CDR3 DNA: TGTGCCAGCAGCTTCGGACTAGCAGATTACGAGCAGTACTTC. The chain couples TRBV7-9 to TRBJ2-7, with 8 bases identical to TRBD2. Germline V lookup: CDR1 SEHNR, CDR2 FQNEAQ (reference sequence). J was trimmed by 4 bases and V by 3 bases; bases with no gene match: 5. This CDR3 has 14 amino acids.

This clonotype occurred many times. CDR3 residues: CASSFRSSITGELFF. The CDR3 nucleotides are TGTGCCAGCAGTTTCCGTAGTTCCATCACCGGGGAGCTGTTTTTT. The chain carries TRBV12-3 or TRBV12-4 and TRBJ2-2; D gene unclear. The CDR3 loop spans 15 amino acids. The germline V and J ends were trimmed by 3 bases and 4 bases, with 12 bases remaining between them.

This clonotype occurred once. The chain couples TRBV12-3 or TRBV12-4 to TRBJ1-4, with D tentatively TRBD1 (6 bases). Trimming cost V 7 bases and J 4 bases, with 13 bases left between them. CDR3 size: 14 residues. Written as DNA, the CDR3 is TGTGCCAGCAACTCGAGGGGGTATAATGAAAAACTGTTTTTT. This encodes CASNSRGYNEKLFF.